This T cell receptor beta chain was captured by sequencing in a study of CD8+ T cells in alopecia areata. Study as a whole: At a dose of 5 to 10 mg twice daily, oral tofacitinib was given to treated patients.

A note on this clone: Its antigen is still unknown.

Study outcomes and limitations: In lesional scalp, particularly from alopecia totalis/universalis, clonality was higher than in normal scalp.

TCR sequencing used cDNA made by reverse transcription of extracted RNA. The protocol was immunoSEQ multiplex PCR, while the TCRdb copy is restricted to in-frame clones and leaves out a portion. The profile shows 130,000 to 150,000 clones, roughly 50% of them singletons. Germline CDR1 SGHVS, CDR2 FQNEAQ. There are 14 residues in the CDR3. V was clipped by 1 base and J by 8 bases, with 12 bases between them. This TCR was recovered from a human donor with alopecia areata. The chain carries TRBV7-8 and TRBJ2-4, with D perhaps matching TRBD1 (6 bases). The specimen sequenced was CD4+ T cells sorted from blood. DNA for the CDR3: TGTGCCAGCAGCTTAGTAGCAGGGGTGGACATTCAGTACTTC. This encodes CASSLVAGVDIQYF.